This T cell receptor (beta chain) was sequenced in a study of blood T cell repertoires in COVID-19. V lost 2 bases to trimming and J lost 0 bases; unmatched junction nucleotides: 3. CDR3 size: 16 residues. Germline V gives CDR1 KGHSH, CDR2 LQKENI. Methods used by the authors: Reference gene primer amplification gave nucleated cell count estimates. The method was immunoSEQ multiplex PCR; TCRdb's version includes in-frame clones alone and lacks a portion of them. V and J calls and clone size follow that table, whereas D and trimming were derived from the DNA. The table has about 97,000 clones, less than 95% seen once.

The chain links TRBV18 to TRBJ2-2, with 7 nucleotides matching TRBD1. The receptor's source is a man aged 55 to 70 with acute or convalescent COVID-19. Sequencing was carried out using peripheral blood. The CDR3 coding sequence is TGTGCCAGCTCACCATCCGGGACAGCGAACACCGGGGAGCTGTTTTTT. Its translation is CASSPSGTANTGELFF.